This T cell receptor beta chain was captured by sequencing in a study of tumor-infiltrating lymphocytes in primary liver carcinoma. For the study at large: Ranging in age from 30 to 69 years, the patients were men and women.

Co-extracted RNA and DNA came from about 19-30 mg of unsorted bulk tissue. Surgical resection served as treatment for the primary liver carcinoma of these patients. Each sampled tumor had five separate regions taken from it. The authors made TCR beta cDNA from around 500 ng total RNA with a constant-region primer. Three nested multiplex PCR rounds of slightly modified ARM-PCR generated TCR beta libraries. The first two PCR rounds used TRBV1-TRBV30 forward primers with a C-beta reverse primer, about 10 cycles each. TCRdb redid the calling of the multiplex PCR reads with MiXCR, one entry per CDR3 protein. The sample consists of about 78,000 distinct CDR3 sequences, over 70% of them appearing once. General study findings and limits: Tumor-blood pairs (like tumor-adjacent pairs) overlapped less than tumor region pairs did.

Many counts were recorded for this clonotype. Its target is unknown. V lost 0 bases to trimming and J lost 10 bases; unmatched junction nucleotides: 5. Germline loops: CDR1 MGHRA, CDR2 YSYEKL. The CDR3 has 14 amino acids. The source material was liver tumor tissue from sampling region 4. This sample's subset: tumor region T4, right-lateral pole. The V gene is TRBV4-1, the J gene TRBJ1-1; 10 bases map to TRBD1. The sequence was obtained from a woman between 55 and 75 years old with primary liver carcinoma and hepatitis B virus infection. CDR3 nucleotides: TGCGCCAGCAGCCAAGATTCCCGGACAGGGGGAGCTTTCTTT. Its protein is CASSQDSRTGGAFF.